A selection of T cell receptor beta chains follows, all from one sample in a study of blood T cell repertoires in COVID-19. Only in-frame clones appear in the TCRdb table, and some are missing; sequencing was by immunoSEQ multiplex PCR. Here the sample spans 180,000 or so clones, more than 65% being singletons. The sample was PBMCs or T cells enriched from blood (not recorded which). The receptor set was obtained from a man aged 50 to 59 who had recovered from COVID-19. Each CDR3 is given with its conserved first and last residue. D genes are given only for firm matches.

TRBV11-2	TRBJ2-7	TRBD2	CASSLGLAGSYEQYF	TGTGCCAGCAGCTTAGGACTAGCCGGAAGTTACGAGCAGTACTTC
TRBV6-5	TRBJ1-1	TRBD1	CASRIMGQGSTEAFF	TGTGCCAGCAGAATAATGGGACAGGGGAGCACTGAAGCTTTCTTT
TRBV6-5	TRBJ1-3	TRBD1	CASSIGQGTGNTIYF	TGTGCCAGCAGTATCGGACAGGGCACTGGAAACACCATATATTTT
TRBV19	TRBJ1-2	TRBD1	CASSTTGGAGYGYTF	TGTGCCAGTAGTACGACAGGGGGCGCCGGTTATGGCTACACCTTC
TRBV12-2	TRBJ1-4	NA	CASLPGCSEKLFF	TGTGCAAGCCTACCAGGGTGTAGTGAAAAACTGTTTTTT
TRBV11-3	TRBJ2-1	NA	CASSLAGSIINEQFF	TGTGCCAGCAGCTTAGCAGGGTCTATCATCAATGAGCAGTTCTTC
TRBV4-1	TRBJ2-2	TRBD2	CASSQDHGGTGELFF	TGCGCCAGCAGCCAAGATCACGGGGGGACCGGGGAGCTGTTTTTT
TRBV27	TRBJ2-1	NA	CASSFQVGIGNEQFF	TGTGCCAGCAGTTTTCAGGTGGGCATTGGCAATGAGCAGTTCTTC
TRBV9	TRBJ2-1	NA	CASSVEGSYYNEQFF	TGTGCCAGCAGCGTAGAAGGGAGTTATTACAATGAGCAGTTCTTC
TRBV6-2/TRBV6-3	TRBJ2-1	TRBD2	CASSDPAGGSYNEQFF	TGTGCCAGCAGCGACCCCGCGGGGGGTTCCTACAATGAGCAGTTCTTC
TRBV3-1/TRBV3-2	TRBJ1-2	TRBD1	CASSRGQGAFYGYTF	TGTGCCAGCAGCCGCGGGCAGGGGGCTTTCTATGGCTACACCTTC
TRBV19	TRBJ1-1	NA	CASSPRGGGIMNTEAFF	TGTGCCAGTAGTCCTCGGGGAGGGGGTATCATGAACACTGAAGCTTTCTTT
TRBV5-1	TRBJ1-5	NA	CASSDGAVSNQPQHF	TGCGCCAGCAGCGATGGGGCCGTTAGCAATCAGCCCCAGCATTTT
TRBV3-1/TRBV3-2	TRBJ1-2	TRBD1	CASSRGQGDYTF	TGTGCCAGCAGCCGGGGACAGGGAGACTACACCTTC
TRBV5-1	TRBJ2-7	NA	CASTHVGRPYEQYF	TGCGCCAGCACCCATGTGGGCAGGCCCTACGAGCAGTACTTC